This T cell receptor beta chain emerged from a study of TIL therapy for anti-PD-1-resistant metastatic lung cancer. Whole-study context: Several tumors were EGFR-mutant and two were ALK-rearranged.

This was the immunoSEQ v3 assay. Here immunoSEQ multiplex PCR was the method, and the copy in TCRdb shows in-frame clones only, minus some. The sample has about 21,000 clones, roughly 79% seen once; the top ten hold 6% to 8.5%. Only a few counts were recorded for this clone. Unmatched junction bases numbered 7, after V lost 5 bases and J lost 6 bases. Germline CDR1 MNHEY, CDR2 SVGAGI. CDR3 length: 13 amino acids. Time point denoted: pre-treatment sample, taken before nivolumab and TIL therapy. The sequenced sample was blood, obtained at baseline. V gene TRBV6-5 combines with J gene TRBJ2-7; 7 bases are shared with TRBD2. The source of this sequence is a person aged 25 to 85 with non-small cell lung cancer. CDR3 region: CASSNPGGFEQYF. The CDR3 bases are TGTGCCAGCAGTAACCCCGGGGGGTTCGAGCAGTACTTC.